This is a list of T cell receptor beta chains from one sample in a study of Graves' ophthalmopathy and Graves' hyperthyroidism. MiXCR, applied by TCRdb to the multiplex PCR reads, yields one record per CDR3 protein. The table includes hundreds of thousands of distinct CDR3 sequences, more than 40% detected once. Sequences were obtained from peripheral blood. These receptors were obtained from an adult man with Graves' ophthalmopathy. The CDR3 runs from the conserved cysteine through the conserved F or W. A D gene is named only where the DNA matches it firmly. Clone size is given for some rows only: seen once, a few or many times, or a class if the clone is expanded.

>-|TRBJ1-4|TRBD1|TRBV15
TGTGCCAGCAGGATGGGACAGGGTAATGAGAAACTGTTTTTT
CASRMGQGNEKLFF
>few|TRBJ1-2|-|TRBV10-3
TGTGCCAGCACTACAGGGTTCTATGGCTACACCTTC
CASTTGFYGYTF
>few|TRBJ2-3|-|TRBV15
TGTGCCACCAGCAGAGACGGTATAAGCACAGATACGCAGTATTTT
CATSRDGISTDTQYF
>many|TRBJ1-2|-|TRBV6-2/TRBV6-3
TGTGCCAGCAGTTTGGACATCGTCCATGGCTACACCTTC
CASSLDIVHGYTF
>many|TRBJ1-1|-|TRBV7-2
TGTGCCAGCAGCCCTAGCGGGGCAACGGTTTTCTTT
CASSPSGATVFF
>-|TRBJ1-1|-|TRBV7-3
TGTGCCAGCAGCTCCCTCGAGGGGCCTTTCTTT
CASSSLEGPFF
>-|TRBJ2-7|-|TRBV5-5
TGTGCCAGCAGCTTACGGACGATCTCGCTATACGAGCAGTACTTC
CASSLRTISLYEQYF
>-|TRBJ2-7|-|TRBV24-1
TGTGCCACCAGTGACCGTGGAGGGGGCGCGGGCCCCTACTACGAGCAGTACTTC
CATSDRGGGAGPYYEQYF
>-|TRBJ2-5|-|TRBV20-1
TGCAGTGCCAAATCAGGGGCTATATACCAAGAGACCCAGTACTTC
CSAKSGAIYQETQYF
>-|TRBJ1-5|-|TRBV2
TGTGCCAGCAGTTCGCTGAGCAATCAGCCCCAGCATTTT
CASSSLSNQPQHF
>few|TRBJ2-5|-|TRBV7-2
TGTGCCAGCAGCCCCACAGGAAATCGAGAGACCCAGTACTTC
CASSPTGNRETQYF
>-|TRBJ2-7|-|TRBV5-1
TGCGCCAGCAGCCCACAGGGTGTGGTCGAGCAGTACTTC
CASSPQGVVEQYF